This T cell receptor (beta chain) comes out of a study of identical twins. About this clonotype: No antigen is known for it.

CDR1 is KGHDR, CDR2 SFDVKD, per germline. The CDR3 extends over 16 amino acids. V lost 4 bases, J lost 1 base, and 12 bases lay in between. MiXCR was run by TCRdb on the 5' RACE reads, yielding one entry per CDR3 protein. The table records around 1.7 million distinct CDR3 sequences, roughly a third of them present only once. Notes on the study in general: Invariant MAIT and iNKT cells could partly confound zero-insertion analyses.

This clonotype was sampled from a newborn girl in good health. The J gene is TRBJ2-2, the V gene TRBV24-1, with D possibly being TRBD1 (6 bases). The source material was cord blood. Here the CDR3 reads CATSETGFRNTGELFF. Here the CDR3 DNA reads TGTGCCACCAGTGAAACAGGGTTTCGGAACACCGGGGAGCTGTTTTTT.